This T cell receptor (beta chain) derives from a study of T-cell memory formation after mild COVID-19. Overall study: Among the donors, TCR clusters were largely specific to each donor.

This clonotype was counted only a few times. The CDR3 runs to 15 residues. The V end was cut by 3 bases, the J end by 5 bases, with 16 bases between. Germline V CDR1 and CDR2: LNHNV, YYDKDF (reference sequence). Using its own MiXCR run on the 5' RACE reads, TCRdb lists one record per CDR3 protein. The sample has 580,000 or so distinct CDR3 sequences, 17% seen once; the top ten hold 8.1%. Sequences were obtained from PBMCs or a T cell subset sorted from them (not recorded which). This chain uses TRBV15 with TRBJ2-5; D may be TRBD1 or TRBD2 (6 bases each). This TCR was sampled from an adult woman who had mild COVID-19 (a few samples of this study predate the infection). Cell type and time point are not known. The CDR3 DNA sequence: TGTGCCACCAGCAGCGTCTGGAGGAGGGGGGAGACCCAGTACTTC. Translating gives CATSSVWRRGETQYF.